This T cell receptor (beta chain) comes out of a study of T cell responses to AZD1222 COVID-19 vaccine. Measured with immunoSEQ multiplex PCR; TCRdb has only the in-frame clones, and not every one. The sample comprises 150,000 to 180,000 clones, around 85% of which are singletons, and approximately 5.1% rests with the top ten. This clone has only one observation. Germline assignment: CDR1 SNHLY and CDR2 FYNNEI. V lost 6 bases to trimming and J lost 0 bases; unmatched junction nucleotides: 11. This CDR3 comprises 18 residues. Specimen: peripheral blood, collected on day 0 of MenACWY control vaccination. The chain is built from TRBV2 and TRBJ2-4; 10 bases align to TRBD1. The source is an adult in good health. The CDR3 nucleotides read TGTGCCAGCAGAGCACCGGGACAGGGGAGACTAGCCAAAAACATTCAGTACTTC. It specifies CASRAPGQGRLAKNIQYF.